One T cell receptor beta chain is described in this entry. The V gene lost 3 bases and the J gene lost 0 bases, with 7 bases spanning the gap. In germline, CDR1 is MGHRA, CDR2 YSYEKL. The CDR3 has 14 residues. Authors' methods: Reference gene primer amplification gave estimated nucleated cell counts. The method was immunoSEQ multiplex PCR; TCRdb's version includes in-frame clones alone and lacks a portion of them. V and J calls and clone size are as listed in that table; D and trimming were resolved from the DNA. The sample comprises more than 95,000 clones, 88% of which are singletons, and approximately 1.4% rests with the top ten. These data belong to a study of blood T cell repertoires in COVID-19. About the study: Spain, Italy and the United States supplied samples that represented acute and convalescent COVID-19.

The sequencing input was peripheral blood. The rearrangement links TRBV4-1 to TRBJ2-3; D is possibly TRBD2 (6 bases). The clonotype comes from a human donor in a cohort sampled during active COVID-19. CDR3 nucleotide sequence: TGCGCCAGCAGCCAGGAGGGCAGCACAGATACGCAGTATTTT. Protein: CASSQEGSTDTQYF.